This T cell receptor beta chain was sequenced in a study of shared clonotypes between healthy human individuals. Assay used: immunoSEQ multiplex PCR; TCRdb lists only in-frame clones, some missing. The table shows 2 million to 2.5 million clones, with approximately 95% occurring only once. Germline lookup yields CDR1 SGHAT and CDR2 FQNNGV. The CDR3 has 16 residues. V gave up 5 bases and J gave up 3 bases; unmatched junction bases: 7. Whole-study results and caveats: The researchers took only blood, and tissue repertoires probably look different. A handful of donors held about 5% of naive CD4 clonotypes in common.

With regard to this clone: Its matching antigen is unknown.

Material: naive CD4+ T cells sorted from blood. Subset noted: CD45RA+ positively selected. This chain connects TRBV11-2 to TRBJ2-2; 9 bases align to TRBD1. This clonotype was obtained from a man aged 18 to 30 in good health. The CDR3 loop is CASSITGGSYTGELFF. Written as DNA, the CDR3 is TGTGCCAGCAGCATTACAGGGGGCTCATACACCGGGGAGCTGTTTTTT.